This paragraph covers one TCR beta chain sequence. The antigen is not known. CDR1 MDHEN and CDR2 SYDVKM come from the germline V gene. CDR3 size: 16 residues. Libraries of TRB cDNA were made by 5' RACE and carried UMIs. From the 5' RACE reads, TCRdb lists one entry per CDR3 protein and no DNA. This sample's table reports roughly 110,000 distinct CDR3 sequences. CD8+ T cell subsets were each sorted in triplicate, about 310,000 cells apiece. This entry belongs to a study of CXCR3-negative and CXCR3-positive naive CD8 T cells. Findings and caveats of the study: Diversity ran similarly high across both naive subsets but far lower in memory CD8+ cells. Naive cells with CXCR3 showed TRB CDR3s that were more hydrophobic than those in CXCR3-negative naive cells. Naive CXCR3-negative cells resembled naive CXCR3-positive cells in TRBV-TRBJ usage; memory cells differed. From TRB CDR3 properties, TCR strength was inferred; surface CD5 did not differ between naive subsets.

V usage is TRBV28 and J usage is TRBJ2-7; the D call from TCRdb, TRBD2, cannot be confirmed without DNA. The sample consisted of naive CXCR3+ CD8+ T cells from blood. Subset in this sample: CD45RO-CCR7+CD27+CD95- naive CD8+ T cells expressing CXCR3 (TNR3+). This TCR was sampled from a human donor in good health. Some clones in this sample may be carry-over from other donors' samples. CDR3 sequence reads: CASSLTLAGGPDEQYF.